The present T cell receptor beta chain was sequenced within a study of control samples from healthy donors and cancer patients. This clone was picked up a small number of times. Germline CDR1 reads SGHKS; CDR2 reads YYEKEE (reference sequence). CDR3 length: 16 residues. V trimming: 0 bases; J trimming: 2 bases; junction bases outside the gene matches: 5. Assay: immunoSEQ multiplex PCR; the TCRdb copy retains only in-frame clones and omits some. The sample shows some 82,000 clones, about 79% of them seen only once. The source material was PBMCs. The TCR comes from a man aged 60 to 69 with head and neck cancer. The chain employs TRBV5-5 and TRBJ2-3; TRBD1 aligns across 8 bases. Written as DNA, the CDR3 is TGTGCCAGCAGCTTGGTAGGCAGGGGGCCCACAGATACGCAGTATTTT. Translated: CASSLVGRGPTDTQYF.